The present entry profiles one TCR beta chain with its context. Use of 60 Vbeta and 13 Jbeta primers characterized the PCR. Assay: immunoSEQ multiplex PCR; the TCRdb copy retains only in-frame clones and omits some. Here the sample spans more than 110,000 clones, around 85% being singletons. The data originate from a study of cytomegalovirus exposure and HLA in healthy donors. Looked up from germline, CDR1 is SGHNT and CDR2 is YENEEA. There are 16 residues in the CDR3. V was shortened by 5 bases and J by 2 bases, with 15 bases between the two germline ends. Material for sequencing was PBMCs. The chain joins TRBV11-3 to TRBJ2-2, with D perhaps TRBD1 or TRBD2 (6 bases each). The TCR comes from a female donor in good health and CMV-seronegative. CDR3 nucleotide sequence: TGTGCCAGCAGCCTAGGGGGGCAAGGTAACACCGGGGAGCTGTTTTTT. The encoded protein is CASSLGGQGNTGELFF.